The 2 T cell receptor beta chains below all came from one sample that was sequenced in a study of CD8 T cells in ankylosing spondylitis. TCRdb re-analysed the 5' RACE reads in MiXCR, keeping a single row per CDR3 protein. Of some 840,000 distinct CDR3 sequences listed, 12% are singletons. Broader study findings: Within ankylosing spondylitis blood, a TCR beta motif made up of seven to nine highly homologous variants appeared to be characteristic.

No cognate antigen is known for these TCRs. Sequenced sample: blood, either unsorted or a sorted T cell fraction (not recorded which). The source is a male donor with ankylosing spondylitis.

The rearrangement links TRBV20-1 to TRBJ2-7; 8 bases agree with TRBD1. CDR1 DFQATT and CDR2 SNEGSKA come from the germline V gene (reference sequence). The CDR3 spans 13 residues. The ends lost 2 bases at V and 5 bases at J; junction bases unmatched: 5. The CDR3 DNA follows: TGCAGTGCTAGAAGGACAGGGTTTCACGAGCAGTACTTC. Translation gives CSARRTGFHEQYF.

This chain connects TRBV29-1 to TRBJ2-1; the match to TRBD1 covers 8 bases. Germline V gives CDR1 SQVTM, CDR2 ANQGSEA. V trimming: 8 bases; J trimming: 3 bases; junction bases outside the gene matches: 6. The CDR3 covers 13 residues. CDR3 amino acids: CSSRGRNYNEQFF. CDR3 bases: TGCAGCTCCAGGGGGCGGAACTACAATGAGCAGTTCTTC.